The 10 T cell receptor beta chains presented below share a single source sample, sequenced in a study of blood T cell repertoires in COVID-19. TCRdb keeps only in-frame clones here, not all; method: immunoSEQ multiplex PCR. In the table there are roughly 130,000 clones, 65% to 90% of which are singletons. The material sequenced was PBMCs or T cells enriched from blood (not recorded which). These receptors all stem from a woman aged 50 to 60 who had recovered from COVID-19.

CDR3 bases: TGCAGCGTTGTCCGACAGGGAACCGGCGCTTTCTTT. Translated: CSVVRQGTGAFF. V and J are TRBV29-1 and TRBJ1-1, with 7 bases identical to TRBD1. CDR3 length: 12 amino acids. Germline assignment: CDR1 SQVTM and CDR2 ANQGSEA. The V gene end was trimmed by 4 bases and the J gene end by 11 bases; junction bases not matched to a gene: 10.

This sequence joins TRBV5-5 and TRBJ2-3, with TRBD1 matching 11 bases. CDR1 SGHKS and CDR2 YYEKEE come from the germline V gene (reference sequence). V lost 3 bases to trimming and J lost 2 bases; unmatched junction nucleotides: 5. This CDR3 has 16 residues. The CDR3 sequence: CASSYGTGGPTDTQYF. CDR3 DNA: TGTGCCAGCAGCTACGGGACAGGGGGACCCACAGATACGCAGTATTTT.

The chain employs TRBV5-1 and TRBJ1-1; TRBD1 agrees at 10 bases. V lost 4 bases and J lost 0; bases outside the gene matches: 6. Germline V gives CDR1 SGHRS, CDR2 YFSETQ. This CDR3 has 16 amino acids. CDR3 nucleotides: TGCGCCAGCAGCCCTGGACAGGGGGGTTTGAACACTGAAGCTTTCTTT. Translation: CASSPGQGGLNTEAFF.

Details on this clone: The sample carries other DNA sequences with the same CDR3. The chain carries TRBV9 and TRBJ2-2; D possibly corresponds to TRBD1 (6 bases). Germline CDR1 reads SGDLS; CDR2 reads YYNGEE. Deletions cut 2 bases from V and 0 bases from J, with 11 bases between. The CDR3 contains 16 residues. In DNA form, the CDR3 reads TGTGCCAGCAGCGTCGCCGGGACAACGAACACCGGGGAGCTGTTTTTT. As protein: CASSVAGTTNTGELFF.

The chain links TRBV27 to TRBJ2-7, with TRBD1 identical over 8 bases. The CDR3 spans 13 residues. V was pared by 10 bases and J by 4 bases, with 9 bases of the junction left unmatched. Germline loops: CDR1 MNHEY, CDR2 SMNVEV (reference sequence). DNA of the CDR3: TGTGCCACCCTCGACAGGGGAACTTACGAGCAGTACTTC. This translates into CATLDRGTYEQYF.

V is TRBV2 and J is TRBJ2-7, with D hard to call. Germline V gives CDR1 SNHLY, CDR2 FYNNEI. CDR3 length equals 11 residues. V dropped 4 bases and J dropped 4 bases, with 5 bases sitting between them. The CDR3 DNA reads as TGTGCCAGCAGTGGCCTATACGAGCAGTACTTC. Its protein product is CASSGLYEQYF.

The genes are TRBV2 and TRBJ1-1, with D unresolved. V gave up 7 bases and J gave up 4 bases, with 13 bases separating them. Germline V CDR1 and CDR2: SNHLY, FYNNEI. The CDR3 has 13 amino acids. CDR3 coding DNA: TGTGCCAGCATGAGTAATAGTGGCACTGAAGCTTTCTTT. Protein: CASMSNSGTEAFF.

The rearrangement links TRBV10-1 to TRBJ2-1; 9 nucleotides line up with TRBD2. CDR3 length: 18 amino acids. Germline V lookup: CDR1 WNHNN, CDR2 SYGVQD (reference sequence). Losses at the gene ends were 3 bases for V and 7 bases for J; bases not matched to a gene: 16. DNA of the CDR3: TGCGCCAGCAGTGAAAATCTGCCGGGACTAGCCGGCAGGAATGAGCAGTTCTTC. Encoded protein: CASSENLPGLAGRNEQFF.

This rearrangement joins TRBV29-1 to TRBJ1-1; TRBD1 might be the D (6 bases). This CDR3 has 14 residues. The V end lost 5 bases, the J end lost 11 bases, and 24 bases lay between the germline ends. CDR1 and CDR2 from the germline V gene are SQVTM and ANQGSEA. The CDR3 region is CSVSPKINRVGAFF. The CDR3 DNA reads as TGCAGCGTTTCACCAAAGATAAACAGGGTTGGGGCTTTCTTT.

The rearrangement joins TRBV10-3 to TRBJ1-4; no definite D call. The CDR3 is made up of 16 amino acids. The V end was cut by 0 bases, the J end by 8 bases, with 16 bases between. Germline V gene data show CDR1 as ENHRY and CDR2 as SYGVKD. The CDR3 here is CAISESIFGVGEKLFF. The CDR3 nucleotides are TGTGCCATCAGTGAGTCGATTTTCGGGGTCGGGGAAAAACTGTTTTTT.